This TCR beta chain was identified during a study of CD8 T cells in Susac syndrome. An input of about 0.5 to 1 ug of RNA was subjected to reverse transcription using random hexamers. TCRdb re-called the immunoSEQ multiplex PCR reads through MiXCR, storing one row per CDR3 protein. This table has about 300,000 distinct CDR3 sequences, 89% appearing once. The CDR3 spans 15 residues. V shed 3 bases and J 0 bases; nucleotides not matched to a gene: 5. CDR1 is SQVTM, CDR2 ANQGSEA, per germline. The source is a human donor with multiple sclerosis. The chain couples TRBV29-1 to TRBJ2-1; 7 bases map to TRBD2. The sequencing input was CD8+ T cells from PBMCs. CDR3 amino acids: CSVEGGEDSYNEQFF. The CDR3 DNA is TGCAGCGTTGAGGGGGGGGAGGACTCCTACAATGAGCAGTTCTTC.